This T cell receptor beta chain originates from a study of blood T cell repertoires in COVID-19. The CDR3 covers 15 residues. The V gene's germline CDR1 is SGHDN and CDR2 FVKESK. The ends were cut back, 4 bases at V and 5 bases at J, with 17 bases in the middle. TCRdb's copy holds only in-frame clones and misses some; the assay was immunoSEQ multiplex PCR. The sample has about 130,000 clones; about 85% are singletons. Sequenced material: peripheral blood. J is TRBJ2-5 and V is TRBV14; TRBD2 is a possible D gene (7 bases). This receptor was obtained from a human donor in a cohort sampled during active COVID-19. CDR3 residues: CASSLRRGAAETQYF. For the CDR3, the DNA is TGTGCCAGCAGCCTACGTCGGGGGGCAGCGGAGACCCAGTACTTC.